The 10 T cell receptor beta chains below come from one sample, sequenced in a study of prognosis after radiotherapy for stage I lung cancer. Genomic DNA provided the template from which TCR beta CDR3 was amplified by two-round multiplex PCR. The first PCR round targeted every TRBV and TRBJ gene with specific primers. MiXCR was run by TCRdb on the multiplex PCR reads, yielding one entry per CDR3 protein. Of 10,000 to 15,000 distinct CDR3 sequences listed, less than 70% are singletons. Sequencing used PBMCs, obtained before or after stereotactic body radiation therapy (not recorded which). The source of these receptors is a donor aged 50 or older with non-small cell lung cancer.

The sample holds many counts of this clonotype. The rearrangement links TRBV28 to TRBJ1-4; TRBD1 matches 7 bases. The CDR3 is 15 residues long. V shed 4 bases and J 3 bases; nucleotides not matched to a gene: 5. The germline V gene encodes CDR1 MDHEN and CDR2 SYDVKM. CDR3 nucleotides: TGTGCCAGCAGTTCTCCGGGACAGCCTAATGAAAAACTGTTTTTT. It codes for CASSSPGQPNEKLFF.

As to this clonotype: One end of the junction varies from germline; a read error may be responsible. CDR3 region: CAISPQTGRGETQYF. The CDR3 DNA sequence: TGTGCCATCAGTCCTCAGACAGGGCGCGGGGAGACCCAGTACTTC. The rearrangement uses TRBV6-1 and TRBJ2-5; 7 bases agree with TRBD1. CDR1 is MNHNS, CDR2 SASEGT, per germline. This CDR3 spans 15 amino acids.

The rearrangement links TRBV12-3 or TRBV12-4 to TRBJ2-2; no clear D gene. V gave up 7 bases and J gave up 1 base, with 10 bases separating them. This CDR3 contains 14 residues. The CDR3 reads CASKIWGNTGELFF. In DNA form, the CDR3 reads TGTGCCAGCAAGATTTGGGGGAACACCGGGGAGCTGTTTTTT.

Worth noting for this clonotype: A single base is all that separates this from a far larger clone, so a read error is likely. V is TRBV6-8 and J is TRBJ1-6; D is ambiguous. The germline V gene has CDR1 MNHGY and CDR2 SAAAGT. CDR3 size: 15 residues. In DNA form, the CDR3 reads TGTGTCAGCACCAAAGAAGTTGGGTCGGGATCACCCCTCCACTTT. The encoded protein is CVSTKEVGSGSPLHF.

Concerning this clonotype: A far larger clone is a single base away, which makes a read error likely. The chain joins TRBV24-1 to TRBJ2-5, with TRBD1 matching over 8 bases. The closer fit of TRBJ2-1 to the DNA end suggests the J call may be wrong. Germline loops: CDR1 KGHDR, CDR2 SFDVKD. The CDR3 extends over 15 amino acids. CDR3 residues: CATSDRGQAHNEQFF. In DNA, the CDR3 is TGTGCCACCAGTGATCGGGGACAGGCACACAATGAGCAGTTCTTC.

This clonotype was detected many times. V gene TRBV20-1 combines with J gene TRBJ1-4; tentative D call: TRBD1 (5 bases). V lost 5 bases, J lost 0 bases, and 7 bases lay in between. Germline values: CDR1 DFQATT, CDR2 SNEGSKA (reference sequence). CDR3 length: 13 residues. The CDR3 bases are TGCAGTGCTCCACAGGCAACTAATGAAAAACTGTTTTTT. It is translated as CSAPQATNEKLFF.

This clonotype was picked up one time. A far larger clone lies a single base away; this is likely a read error. The chain has TRBV11-2 and TRBJ2-4, with unresolved D. CDR1 SGHAT and CDR2 FQNNGV come from the germline V gene. The CDR3 has 13 amino acids. The V gene lost 4 bases and the J gene lost 13 bases, with 17 bases spanning the gap. The CDR3 sequence: CASSYSRNNEQYF. CDR3 DNA sequence: TGTGCCAGCAGCTATTCCAGGAACAATGAGCAGTACTTC.

On this clonotype: Relative to the germline gene, one junction end is altered; a read error may explain this. The chain uses TRBV11-2 and TRBJ2-3; 13 bases are shared with TRBD2. CDR1 SGHAT and CDR2 FQNNGV come from the germline V gene. The CDR3 sequence is 18 residues long. The CDR3 spells CASSLGRLAGGPADTQYF. The CDR3, as DNA: TGTGCCAGCAGCTTAGGACGACTAGCGGGAGGCCCCGCAGATACACAGTATTTT. Full variable domain (outside the CDR3, taken from reference TRBV11-2 and TRBJ2-3): EAGVAQSPRYKIIEKRQSVAFWCNPISGHATLYWYQQILGQGPKLLIQFQNNGVVDDSQLPKDRFSAERLKGVDSTLKIQPAKLEDSAVYLCASSLGRLAGGPADTQYFGPGTRLTVL.

This clonotype is labeled medium-sized. The chain combines TRBV20-1 with TRBJ2-1, with TRBD1 as a possible D gene (5 bases). Germline assignment: CDR1 DFQATT and CDR2 SNEGSKA (reference sequence). The CDR3 sequence is 15 residues long. Trimming removed 3 bases from V and 4 bases from J, with 16 bases in between. The CDR3 sequence is CSARDGQGDYNEQFF. CDR3 sequence (DNA): TGCAGTGCTAGGGATGGACAAGGAGATTACAATGAGCAGTTCTTC.

This rearrangement joins TRBV9 to TRBJ2-1, with TRBD1 matching 8 bases. Germline lookup yields CDR1 SGDLS and CDR2 YYNGEE. The J segment lost 10 bases and the V segment lost 0 bases, leaving 3 bases of the junction unmatched. The CDR3 sequence is 13 residues long. The CDR3 region is CASSVDWDREQFF. The CDR3 region has the DNA TGTGCCAGCAGCGTAGATTGGGACAGGGAGCAGTTCTTC.